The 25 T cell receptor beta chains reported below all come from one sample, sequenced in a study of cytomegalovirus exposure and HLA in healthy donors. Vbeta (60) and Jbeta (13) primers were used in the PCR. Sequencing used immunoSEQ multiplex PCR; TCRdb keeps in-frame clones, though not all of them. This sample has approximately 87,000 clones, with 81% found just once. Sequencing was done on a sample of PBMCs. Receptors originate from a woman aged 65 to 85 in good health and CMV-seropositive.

CDR3 protein: CASSLGGRELFF. CDR3 nucleotides: TGTGCCAGCAGCTTAGGGGGGCGTGAACTGTTTTTT. The chain combines TRBV13 with TRBJ1-4; D possibly corresponds to TRBD1 (5 bases). This CDR3 is built from 12 residues. V lost 0 bases, J lost 12 bases, and 8 bases lay in between. The germline V gene has CDR1 PRHDT and CDR2 FYEKMQ (reference sequence).

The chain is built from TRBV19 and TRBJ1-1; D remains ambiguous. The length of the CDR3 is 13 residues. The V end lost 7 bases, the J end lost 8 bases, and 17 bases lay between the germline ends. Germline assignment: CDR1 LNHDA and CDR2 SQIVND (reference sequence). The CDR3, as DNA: TGTGCCAGTAACGTCCCTCGCGCGGGAGAAGCTTTCTTT. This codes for CASNVPRAGEAFF.

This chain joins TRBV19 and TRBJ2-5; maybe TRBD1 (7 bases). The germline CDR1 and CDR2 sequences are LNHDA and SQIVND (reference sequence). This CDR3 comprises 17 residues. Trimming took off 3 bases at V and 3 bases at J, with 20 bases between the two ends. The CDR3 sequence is CASSMGGTRGVKETQYF. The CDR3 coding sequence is TGTGCCAGTAGTATGGGAGGCACCAGGGGGGTTAAAGAGACCCAGTACTTC.

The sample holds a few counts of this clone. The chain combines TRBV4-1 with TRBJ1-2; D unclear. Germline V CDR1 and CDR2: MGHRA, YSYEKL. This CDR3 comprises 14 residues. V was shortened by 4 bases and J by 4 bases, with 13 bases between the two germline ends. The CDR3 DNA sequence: TGCGCCAGCAGCCCTGTCTGGGCCGCCTATGGCTACACCTTC. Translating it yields CASSPVWAAYGYTF.

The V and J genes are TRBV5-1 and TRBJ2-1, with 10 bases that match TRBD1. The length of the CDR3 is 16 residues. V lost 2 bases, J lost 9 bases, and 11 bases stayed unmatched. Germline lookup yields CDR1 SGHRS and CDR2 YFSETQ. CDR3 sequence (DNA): TGCGCCAGCAGCTTAGGCCCGGGACAGGGGTTTCTTGAGCAGTTCTTC. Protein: CASSLGPGQGFLEQFF.

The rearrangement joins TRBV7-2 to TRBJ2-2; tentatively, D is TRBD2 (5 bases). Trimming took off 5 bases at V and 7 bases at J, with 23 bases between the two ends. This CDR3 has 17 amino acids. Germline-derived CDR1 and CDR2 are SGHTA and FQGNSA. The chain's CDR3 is CASSPRGGSPLGGELFF. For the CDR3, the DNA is TGTGCCAGCAGCCCCCGTGGTGGGAGCCCTTTGGGCGGGGAGCTGTTTTTT.

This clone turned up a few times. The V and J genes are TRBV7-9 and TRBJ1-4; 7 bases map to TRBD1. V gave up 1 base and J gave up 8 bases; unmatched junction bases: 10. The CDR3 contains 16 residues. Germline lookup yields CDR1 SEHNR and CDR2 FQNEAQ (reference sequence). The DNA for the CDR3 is TGTGCCAGCAGCTTAGGACAGGGCGGAGTTAGAGAAAAACTGTTTTTT. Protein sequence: CASSLGQGGVREKLFF.

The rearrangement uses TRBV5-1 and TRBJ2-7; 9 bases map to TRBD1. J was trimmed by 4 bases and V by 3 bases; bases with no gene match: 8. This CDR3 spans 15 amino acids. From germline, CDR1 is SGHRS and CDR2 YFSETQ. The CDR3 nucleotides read TGCGCCAGCAGCTCTGGCCCGGGACAGGGTTACGAGCAGTACTTC. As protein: CASSSGPGQGYEQYF.

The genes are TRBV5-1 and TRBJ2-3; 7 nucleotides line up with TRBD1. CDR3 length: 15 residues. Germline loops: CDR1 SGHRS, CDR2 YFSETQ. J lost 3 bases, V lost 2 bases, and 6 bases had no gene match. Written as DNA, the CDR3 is TGCGCCAGCAGCTTACAGACAGGGATGACAGATACGCAGTATTTT. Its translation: CASSLQTGMTDTQYF.

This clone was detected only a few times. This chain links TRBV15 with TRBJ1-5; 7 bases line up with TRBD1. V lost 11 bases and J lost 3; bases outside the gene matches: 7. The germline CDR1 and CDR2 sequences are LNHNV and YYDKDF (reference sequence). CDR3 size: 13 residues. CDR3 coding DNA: TGTGCCGCCTCGAGGGGGCCCAATCAGCCCCAGCATTTT. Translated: CAASRGPNQPQHF.

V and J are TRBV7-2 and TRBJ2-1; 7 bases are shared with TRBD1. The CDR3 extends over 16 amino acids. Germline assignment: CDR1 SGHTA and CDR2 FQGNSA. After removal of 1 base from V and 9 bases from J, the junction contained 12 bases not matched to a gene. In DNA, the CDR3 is TGTGCCAGCAGCTTAGGAGGGGCACAGGGGCAGGGTGAGCAGTTCTTC. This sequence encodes CASSLGGAQGQGEQFF.

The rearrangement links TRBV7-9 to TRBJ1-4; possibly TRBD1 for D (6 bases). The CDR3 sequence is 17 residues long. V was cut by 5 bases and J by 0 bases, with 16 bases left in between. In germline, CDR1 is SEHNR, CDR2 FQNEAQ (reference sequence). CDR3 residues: CASSPLGALATNEKLFF. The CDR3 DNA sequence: TGTGCCAGCAGCCCTTTGGGGGCCTTAGCAACTAATGAAAAACTGTTTTTT.

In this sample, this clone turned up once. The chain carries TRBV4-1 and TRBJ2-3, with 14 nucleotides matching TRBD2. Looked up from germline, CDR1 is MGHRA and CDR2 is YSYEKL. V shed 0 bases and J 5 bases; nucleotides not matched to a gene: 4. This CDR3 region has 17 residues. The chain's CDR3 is CASSQDGTSGRLDTQYF. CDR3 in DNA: TGCGCCAGCAGCCAAGATGGGACTAGCGGGAGACTAGATACGCAGTATTTT.

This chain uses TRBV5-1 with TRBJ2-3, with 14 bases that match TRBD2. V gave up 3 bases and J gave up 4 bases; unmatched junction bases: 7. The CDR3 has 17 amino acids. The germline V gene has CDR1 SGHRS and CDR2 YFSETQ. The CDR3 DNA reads TGCGCCAGCAGCTCGGGACTAGCGGGAGTAGGGGCAGATACGCAGTATTTT. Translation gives CASSSGLAGVGADTQYF.

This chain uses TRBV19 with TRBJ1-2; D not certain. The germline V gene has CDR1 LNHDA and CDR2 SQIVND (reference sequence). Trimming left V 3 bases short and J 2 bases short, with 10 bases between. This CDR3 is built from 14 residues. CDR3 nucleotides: TGTGCCAGTAGTATTTCAGACACCAACTATGGCTACACCTTC. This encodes CASSISDTNYGYTF. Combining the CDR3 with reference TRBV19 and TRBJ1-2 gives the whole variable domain DGGITQSPKYLFRKEGQNVTLSCEQNLNHDAMYWYRQDPGQGLRLIYYSQIVNDFQKGDIAEGYSVSREKKESFPLTVTSAQKNPTAFYLCASSISDTNYGYTFGSGTRLTVV.

For the CDR3, the DNA is TGTGCCAGCTCCTCACAGGCCAACTATGGCTACACCTTC. Translating gives CASSSQANYGYTF. The V and J genes are TRBV18 and TRBJ1-2; a weak D match, TRBD1 (5 bases). The CDR3 has 13 amino acids. CDR1 is KGHSH, CDR2 LQKENI, per germline. V was trimmed by 6 bases and J by 2 bases, leaving 10 bases between them.

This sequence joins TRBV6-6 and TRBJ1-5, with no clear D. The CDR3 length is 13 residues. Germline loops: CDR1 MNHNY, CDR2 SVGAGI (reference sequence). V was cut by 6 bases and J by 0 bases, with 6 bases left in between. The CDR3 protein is CASRRDSNQPQHF. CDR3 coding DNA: TGTGCCAGCAGGAGGGATAGCAATCAGCCCCAGCATTTT.

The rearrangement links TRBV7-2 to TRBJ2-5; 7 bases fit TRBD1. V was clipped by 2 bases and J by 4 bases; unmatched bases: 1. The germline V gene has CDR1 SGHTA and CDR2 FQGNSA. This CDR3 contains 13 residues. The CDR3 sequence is CASSLRQGETQYF. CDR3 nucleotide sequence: TGTGCCAGCAGCTTACGACAGGGAGAGACCCAGTACTTC.

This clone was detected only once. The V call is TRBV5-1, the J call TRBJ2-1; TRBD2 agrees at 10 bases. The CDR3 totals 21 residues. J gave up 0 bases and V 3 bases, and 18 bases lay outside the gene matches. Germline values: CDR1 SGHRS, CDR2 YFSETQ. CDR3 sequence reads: CASSSNPGLATDLSSYNEQFF. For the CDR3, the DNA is TGCGCCAGCAGCTCGAATCCGGGACTAGCGACTGATCTTAGCTCCTACAATGAGCAGTTCTTC.

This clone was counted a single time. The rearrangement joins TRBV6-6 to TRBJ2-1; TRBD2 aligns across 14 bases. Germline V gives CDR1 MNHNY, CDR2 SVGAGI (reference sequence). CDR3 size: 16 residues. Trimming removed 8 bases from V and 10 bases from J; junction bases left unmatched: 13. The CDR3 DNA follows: TGTGCCAGCCTAGGCGGAGTCGGACTAGCGGGAGGAGAGCAGTTCTTC. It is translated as CASLGGVGLAGGEQFF.

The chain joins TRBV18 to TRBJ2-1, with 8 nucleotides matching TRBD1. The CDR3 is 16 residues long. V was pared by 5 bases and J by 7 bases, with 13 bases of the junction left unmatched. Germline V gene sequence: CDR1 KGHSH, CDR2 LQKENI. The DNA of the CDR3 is TGTGCCAGCTCATCCTCCTCACGACAGGGGAGGAATGAGCAGTTCTTC. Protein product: CASSSSSRQGRNEQFF. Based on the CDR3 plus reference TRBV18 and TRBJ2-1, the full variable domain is NAGVMQNPRHLVRRRGQEARLRCSPMKGHSHVYWYRQLPEEGLKFMVYLQKENIIDESGMPKERFSAEFPKEGPSILRIQQVVRGDSAAYFCASSSSSRQGRNEQFFGPGTRLTVL.

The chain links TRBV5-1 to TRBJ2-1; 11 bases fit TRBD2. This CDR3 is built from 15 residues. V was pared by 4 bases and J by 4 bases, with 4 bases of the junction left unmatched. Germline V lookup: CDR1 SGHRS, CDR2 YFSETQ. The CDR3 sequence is CASSDGTSGYNEQFF. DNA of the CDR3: TGCGCCAGCAGCGACGGGACTAGCGGATACAATGAGCAGTTCTTC.

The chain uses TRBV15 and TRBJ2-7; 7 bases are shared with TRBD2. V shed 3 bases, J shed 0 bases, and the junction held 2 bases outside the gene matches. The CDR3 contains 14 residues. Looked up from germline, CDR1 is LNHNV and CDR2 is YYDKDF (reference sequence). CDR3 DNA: TGTGCCACCAGCAGGGGGGGGTACTCCTACGAGCAGTACTTC. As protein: CATSRGGYSYEQYF.

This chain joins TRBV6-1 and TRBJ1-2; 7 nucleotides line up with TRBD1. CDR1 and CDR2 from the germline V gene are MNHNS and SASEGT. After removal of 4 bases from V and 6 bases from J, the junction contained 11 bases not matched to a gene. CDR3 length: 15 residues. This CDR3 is CASSATNRGRDGYTF. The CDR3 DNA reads TGTGCCAGCAGTGCAACGAACAGGGGAAGGGATGGCTACACCTTC.

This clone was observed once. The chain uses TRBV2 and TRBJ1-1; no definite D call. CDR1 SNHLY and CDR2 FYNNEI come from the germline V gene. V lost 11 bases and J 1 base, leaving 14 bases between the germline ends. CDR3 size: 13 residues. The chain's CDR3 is CAGQRRKNTEAFF. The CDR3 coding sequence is TGTGCCGGCCAACGGAGGAAGAACACTGAAGCTTTCTTT.